This T cell receptor (beta chain) emerged from a study of regulatory T cells in long-lasting Graves disease. From germline, CDR1 is SGHAT and CDR2 FQNNGV. The length of the CDR3 is 13 residues. V shed 3 bases and J shed 9 bases, with 12 bases lying between them. CDR3 regions were amplified by Arm-PCR using iRepertoire HTBI primers to build TCR beta libraries. TCRdb ran MiXCR on the multiplex PCR reads and lists one entry per CDR3 protein. This sample has roughly 360,000 distinct CDR3 sequences, with about 11% found just once. The time point was: newly diagnosed GD, antithyroid drugs for less than 3 months. PBMCs provided the RNA from which the TCR library was made. This clonotype was seen at least ten times. The same specimen was also included in a second study, on T cells in Graves' hyperthyroidism and ophthalmopathy.

The chain carries TRBV11-2 and TRBJ2-1, with D maybe TRBD2 (6 bases). The clonotype was recovered from a woman between 18 and 30 years old with Graves disease. Specimen: peripheral blood mononuclear cells (PBMCs), collected at new diagnosis, from a patient treated with antithyroid drugs. In nucleotides, the CDR3 is TGTGCCAGCAGCTTGGCGGGGTTAGGTGAGCAGTTCTTC. Its translation: CASSLAGLGEQFF.